The clone carrying this TCR beta chain came up a few times. Its antigen remains unidentified. The data are from a study of blood T cells in healthy people across ages. Background on the study: Capture by template switching was about one barcoded beta molecule per two T cells.

General study findings and limits: Long-lived and aged donors differed, with more naive CD4+ cells and higher diversity in the long-lived.

The CDR3 runs 15 residues. Germline-derived CDR1 and CDR2 are MDHEN and SYDVKM. V lost 3 bases to trimming and J lost 4 bases, with 15 bases between them. Healthy Caucasian individuals from Russia aged roughly 6 to 100 were enrolled as donors. Next came a second PCR, run for roughly 7 to 12 cycles, which used a sample-barcoded 5' primer along with a J-beta primer mix. The template-switch adaptor was a 5' adaptor with 12 random nucleotides. It tagged each cDNA molecule. Using its own MiXCR run on the 5' RACE reads, TCRdb lists one record per CDR3 protein. The data hold more than 550,000 distinct CDR3 sequences, with 22% observed a single time.

The chain links TRBV28 to TRBJ1-1; D gene unclear. Specimen: blood. This clonotype originated in a man between 65 and 85 years old in good health. CDR3: CASSLFAGELTEAFF. CDR3 sequence (DNA): TGTGCCAGCAGTTTGTTTGCCGGGGAACTCACTGAAGCTTTCTTT.